This T cell receptor (beta chain) was captured in a study of graft-versus-host responses after intestinal transplantation. Whole-study context: All recipients were given anti-thymocyte globulin induction, and tacrolimus and steroids were then administered for about three years.

Broader study findings: Some patients had graft-donor T cell macrochimerism, and their allografts showed high graft-versus-host to host-versus-graft clonal ratios.

The study plated roughly 200,000 CFSE-labeled responders with roughly 200,000 irradiated, violet-dye-labeled stimulators. Sorting was performed after the reaction on proliferating CFSE-low CD3+CD4+ and CD3+CD8+ responders. CDR3 size: 13 residues. CDR1 is MNHEY, CDR2 SVGAGI, per germline. Trimming pared 5 bases from V and 4 bases from J, leaving 12 bases between. The data were produced by immunoSEQ multiplex PCR, yet TCRdb's version contains in-frame clones alone and is incomplete. Of some 5,000 clones listed, around 25% are singletons. This clone showed up just a few times. The sample was alloreactive CD4+ T cells from a mixed lymphocyte reaction culture, taken before transplantation. Subset of the sample: CFSE-low proliferating T cells sorted from approximately 6-day pre-transplant mixed lymphocyte reaction (GvH or HvG direction). This receptor was obtained from a human patient who was an organ donor for intestinal transplantation. The chain combines TRBV6-5 with TRBJ2-7, with D unclear. In DNA, the CDR3 is TGTGCCAGCAGTGAATCCCTGAGATACGAGCAGTACTTC. It translates to CASSESLRYEQYF.